Sequencing of this T cell receptor beta chain was carried out in a study of metastatic and nonmetastatic thyroid tumors. Points from the study as a whole: Versus benign nodules, malignant thyroid tumors reportedly had significantly higher TCR beta diversity, in blood and tumor.

Trimming stripped 5 bases from V and 6 bases from J, with 8 bases between. The CDR3 has 11 residues. This clone came up a few times. Its cognate antigen is unknown. Per the study methods: The authors used CDR3 differences across clinicopathological groups to build a distant-metastasis classifier for papillary thyroid cancer. TCRdb re-called clones from the PCR reads using MiXCR. The V and J calls were determined by TCRdb, not by the authors. This table holds roughly 30,000 clones, over 20% found once. Patients underwent thyroid surgery, and none had received any treatment before it. V and J are TRBV12-3 or TRBV12-4 and TRBJ2-7, with D perhaps matching TRBD2 (5 bases). The sequence was obtained from a female donor with papillary thyroid cancer or a benign thyroid nodule (not recorded which). Some clones in this sample may be carry-over from other donors' samples. Sequences were obtained from blood. The CDR3 region has the DNA TGTGCCAGCAGTAACGGGGTCGAGCAGTACTTC. It yields the protein CASSNGVEQYF.